The 25 T cell receptor beta chains in this list originate from one sample, sequenced in a study of T cell clones after liver transplantation. Libraries were prepared by immunoSEQ multiplex PCR; TCRdb keeps only in-frame clonotypes and omits some of them. Among about 51,000 clones listed, less than 90% were seen once. The material sequenced was CD8+ T cells from blood, taken 12 months after liver transplant. These TCRs come from a human patient who received a liver transplant. These T cells may partly come from the graft donor.

The chain has TRBV19 and TRBJ2-7, with a tentative D call TRBD1 (5 bases). CDR1 and CDR2 from the germline V gene are LNHDA and SQIVND (reference sequence). The V gene lost 1 base and the J gene lost 1 base, with 8 bases spanning the gap. The CDR3 totals 14 residues. In DNA, the CDR3 is TGTGCCAGTAGTATAGTAGGGGCGTCCTACGAGCAGTACTTC. Encoded protein: CASSIVGASYEQYF.

This rearrangement joins TRBV28 to TRBJ1-2; TRBD1 matches 12 bases. CDR3 length equals 15 residues. Trimming cost V 7 bases and J 7 bases; bases outside gene matches: 10. Looked up from germline, CDR1 is MDHEN and CDR2 is SYDVKM. The CDR3 protein is CASNFPGQGARGYTF. CDR3 DNA: TGTGCCAGCAATTTCCCGGGACAGGGGGCGCGTGGCTACACCTTC.

This chain uses TRBV15 with TRBJ1-2; 8 bases are shared with TRBD1. The CDR3 is 15 residues long. V lost 5 bases to trimming and J lost 3 bases; unmatched junction nucleotides: 8. Germline CDR1 reads LNHNV; CDR2 reads YYDKDF (reference sequence). The CDR3 reads CATSSPRQGHYGYTF. CDR3 coding DNA: TGTGCCACCAGCTCACCTCGACAGGGGCACTATGGCTACACCTTC.

V usage is TRBV19 and J usage is TRBJ2-3; 8 bases fit TRBD1. The CDR3 sequence is 13 residues long. Germline V CDR1 and CDR2: LNHDA, SQIVND (reference sequence). Trimming at V came to 7 bases and at J to 3 bases, leaving 3 bases not matched to a gene. Here the CDR3 DNA reads TGTGCCAGTAACCAGGGGGCTACAGATACGCAGTATTTT. It specifies CASNQGATDTQYF.

V and J are TRBV4-3 and TRBJ2-7; D not resolved. The ends were cut back, 0 bases at V and 6 bases at J, with 12 bases in the middle. Per the germline V gene, CDR1 is LGHNA and CDR2 is YSLEER. The CDR3 is made up of 14 amino acids. CDR3: CASSQDPLVGEQYF. The CDR3 region has the DNA TGCGCCAGCAGCCAAGATCCTCTTGTCGGCGAGCAGTACTTC.

The chain employs TRBV4-1 and TRBJ1-4; D gene ambiguous. The CDR3 sequence is 13 residues long. With 4 bases removed from V and 8 bases from J, the gap between germline ends came to 11 bases. CDR1 and CDR2 (germline): MGHRA, YSYEKL. The CDR3 region has the DNA TGCGCCAGCAGCCTTGGAGGGAACGAAAAACTGTTTTTT. It codes for CASSLGGNEKLFF.

The V and J genes are TRBV20-1 and TRBJ1-2; TRBD1 might be the D (5 bases). This CDR3 has 10 residues. CDR1 is DFQATT, CDR2 SNEGSKA, per germline (reference sequence). V lost 6 bases, J lost 8 bases, and 10 bases lay in between. The chain's CDR3 is CSAPRGGYTF. In DNA form, the CDR3 reads TGCAGTGCCCCCCGGGGGGGCTACACCTTC.

This chain uses TRBV27 with TRBJ1-2, with D uncertain. Germline CDR1 MNHEY, CDR2 SMNVEV (reference sequence). The ends were cut back, 2 bases at V and 0 bases at J, with 4 bases in the middle. CDR3 length equals 13 residues. The CDR3 reads CASSLGANYGYTF. CDR3 DNA sequence: TGTGCCAGCAGTTTAGGGGCTAACTATGGCTACACCTTC.

The V gene is TRBV5-1, the J gene TRBJ2-7, with 7 bases matching TRBD2. CDR3 length: 16 amino acids. Germline V gene lookup returns CDR1 SGHRS and CDR2 YFSETQ. After removal of 3 bases from V and 5 bases from J, the junction contained 14 bases not matched to a gene. CDR3 in DNA: TGCGCCAGCAGCTCCCGGACTAGTTTGGAGTCTCACGAGCAGTACTTC. Amino acid sequence: CASSSRTSLESHEQYF.

This clone was seen once. A single base separates this from a much larger clone, so it may be a read error. This CDR3 is also generated by other DNA sequences in the sample. The chain has TRBV19 and TRBJ2-7; 7 positions agree with TRBD2. Trimming removed 3 bases from V and 3 bases from J; junction bases left unmatched: 5. This CDR3 has 14 residues. Germline CDR1 reads LNHDA; CDR2 reads SQIVND (reference sequence). The CDR3 DNA reads as TGTGCCAGTAGTATGACCGGGGGGATCTACGAGCAGTACTTC. Translation gives CASSMTGGIYEQYF. Supplemented by reference TRBV19 and TRBJ2-7, the full variable domain reads DGGITQSPKYLFRKEGQNVTLSCEQNLNHDAMYWYRQDPGQGLRLIYYSQIVNDFQKGDIAEGYSVSREKKESFPLTVTSAQKNPTAFYLCASSMTGGIYEQYFGPGTRLTVT.

V gene TRBV5-1 combines with J gene TRBJ2-2; no definite D call. V was shortened by 4 bases and J by 0 bases, with 4 bases between the two germline ends. CDR1 is SGHRS and CDR2 is YFSETQ in the germline V gene. The CDR3 length is 13 residues. The CDR3 nucleotides read TGCGCCAGCAGCGCCACGAACACCGGGGAGCTGTTTTTT. Translated: CASSATNTGELFF.

The V and J genes are TRBV6-6 and TRBJ2-7; D unclear. Per the germline V gene, CDR1 is MNHNY and CDR2 is SVGAGI (reference sequence). The length of the CDR3 is 14 residues. V lost 7 bases to trimming and J lost 3 bases, with 16 bases between them. Written as DNA, the CDR3 is TGTGCCAGCAACCCCACTGCCTCGGTCTACGAGCAGTACTTC. Translated: CASNPTASVYEQYF.

The chain links TRBV4-1 to TRBJ1-1; D perhaps matches TRBD1 (6 bases). The CDR3 is 14 residues long. V was pared by 5 bases and J by 4 bases, with 14 bases between. Germline loops: CDR1 MGHRA, CDR2 YSYEKL. The CDR3: CASSTISGATEAFF. CDR3 DNA sequence: TGCGCCAGCAGCACTATTTCAGGGGCCACTGAAGCTTTCTTT.

The J gene is TRBJ1-5, the V gene TRBV4-1; a weak D match, TRBD1 (5 bases). V gave up 0 bases and J gave up 5 bases, with 11 bases separating them. This CDR3 region has 15 residues. From germline, CDR1 is MGHRA and CDR2 YSYEKL. The CDR3 here is CASSQDLGVDQPQHF. DNA for the CDR3: TGCGCCAGCAGCCAAGATCTAGGGGTGGATCAGCCCCAGCATTTT.

This rearrangement joins TRBV5-1 to TRBJ2-7, with 9 bases fitting TRBD1. The CDR3 length is 18 residues. The junction had 11 bases not matched to a gene; V was cut back by 0 bases and J by 1 base. Per the germline V gene, CDR1 is SGHRS and CDR2 is YFSETQ. The CDR3 nucleotides are TGCGCCAGCAGCTTGGGGAATTTGGGACAGGGAGTTTCCTACGAGCAGTACTTC. This translates into CASSLGNLGQGVSYEQYF.

This chain uses TRBV15 with TRBJ2-3, with TRBD2 matching 9 bases. The germline V gene encodes CDR1 LNHNV and CDR2 YYDKDF (reference sequence). This CDR3 comprises 17 residues. J gave up 0 bases and V 1 base, and 5 bases lay outside the gene matches. CDR3 in amino acids: CATSRGPGLASTDTQYF. As DNA, the CDR3 is TGTGCCACCAGCAGAGGTCCGGGACTAGCTAGCACAGATACGCAGTATTTT.

V usage is TRBV9 and J usage is TRBJ1-1, with TRBD1 as a possible D gene (6 bases). Per the germline V gene, CDR1 is SGDLS and CDR2 is YYNGEE. V was clipped by 3 bases and J by 0 bases, with 18 bases between them. The CDR3 totals 17 residues. CDR3 sequence reads: CASSGLGGPSMNTEAFF. Written as DNA, the CDR3 is TGTGCCAGCAGCGGCCTGGGGGGGCCCTCTATGAACACTGAAGCTTTCTTT.

The J gene is TRBJ1-3, the V gene TRBV7-9; 9 bases line up with TRBD1. The germline V gene encodes CDR1 SEHNR and CDR2 FQNEAQ (reference sequence). The V segment lost 5 bases and the J segment 0 bases; nucleotides outside the gene matches: 5. The CDR3 runs to 16 residues. The CDR3 reads CASSPGQGISGNTIYF. In nucleotides, the CDR3 is TGTGCCAGCAGCCCCGGACAGGGGATCTCTGGAAACACCATATATTTT.

V gene TRBV27 combines with J gene TRBJ1-2; D call uncertain. V was pared by 5 bases and J by 11 bases, with 21 bases between. The CDR3 is 14 amino acids. CDR1 is MNHEY and CDR2 is SMNVEV in the germline V gene (reference sequence). The CDR3 nucleotides are TGTGCCAGCAGTCCCGCAGGCTCTTTTATGGGGTACACCTTC. It yields the protein CASSPAGSFMGYTF.

The chain combines TRBV5-6 with TRBJ2-5, with 11 bases lining up with TRBD1. Germline lookup yields CDR1 SGHDT and CDR2 YYEEEE. J gave up 3 bases and V 0 bases, and 7 bases lay outside the gene matches. The CDR3 covers 17 residues. This chain's CDR3 is CASSLAQDRGRKETQYF. The CDR3 DNA reads as TGTGCCAGCAGCTTGGCCCAGGACAGGGGGCGGAAAGAGACCCAGTACTTC.

The V call is TRBV29-1, the J call TRBJ2-2; TRBD2 matches at 7 bases. The CDR3 loop spans 19 amino acids. Germline V lookup: CDR1 SQVTM, CDR2 ANQGSEA. J lost 4 bases, V lost 0 bases, and 17 bases had no gene match. CDR3 nucleotides: TGCAGCGTTGAAGAATTAGTACTGGTCGGCGGGAGAGTCACCGGGGAGCTGTTTTTT. Translated, it gives CSVEELVLVGGRVTGELFF.

The V call is TRBV6-1, the J call TRBJ2-7, with D maybe TRBD1 (6 bases). In germline, CDR1 is MNHNS, CDR2 SASEGT. Trimming left V 6 bases short and J 6 bases short, with 12 bases between. The CDR3 spans 12 residues. CDR3 nucleotides: TGTGCCAGCAGCAAACAGGGAAGCGAGCAGTACTTC. Protein product: CASSKQGSEQYF.

The J gene is TRBJ2-3, the V gene TRBV28; maybe TRBD2 (5 bases). Germline V gives CDR1 MDHEN, CDR2 SYDVKM. The germline V and J ends were trimmed by 8 bases and 2 bases, with 14 bases remaining between them. CDR3 length: 14 residues. In nucleotides, the CDR3 is TGTGCCAGCCAGGCCGGGATTCACACAGATACGCAGTATTTT. It translates to CASQAGIHTDTQYF.

This clone was found once. J is TRBJ2-7 and V is TRBV7-9, with TRBD2 identical over 12 bases. This CDR3 spans 17 amino acids. Germline V gene lookup returns CDR1 SEHNR and CDR2 FQNEAQ (reference sequence). V was pared by 4 bases and J by 3 bases, with 10 bases of the junction left unmatched. CDR3 sequence reads: CASSSRLAGVSDYEQYF. For the CDR3, the DNA is TGTGCCAGCAGCTCCAGACTAGCGGGAGTATCGGACTACGAGCAGTACTTC.

The chain combines TRBV6-1 with TRBJ1-2, with no clear D. The V end was cut by 6 bases, the J end by 1 base, with 9 bases between. This CDR3 contains 13 residues. The V gene's germline CDR1 is MNHNS and CDR2 SASEGT. The CDR3 region is CASRPHLNYGYTF. For the CDR3, the DNA is TGTGCCAGCAGACCGCACCTTAACTATGGCTACACCTTC.